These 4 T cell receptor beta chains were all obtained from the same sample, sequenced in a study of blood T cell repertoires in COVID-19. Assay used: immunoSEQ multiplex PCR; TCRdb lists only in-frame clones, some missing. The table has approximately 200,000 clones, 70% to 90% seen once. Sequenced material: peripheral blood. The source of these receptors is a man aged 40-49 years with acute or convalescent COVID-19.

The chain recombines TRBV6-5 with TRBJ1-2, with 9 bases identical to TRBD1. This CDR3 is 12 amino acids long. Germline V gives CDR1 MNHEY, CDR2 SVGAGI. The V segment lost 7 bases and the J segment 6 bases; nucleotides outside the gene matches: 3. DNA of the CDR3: TGTGCCAGCACTGGACAGGGGCATGGCTACACCTTC. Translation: CASTGQGHGYTF.

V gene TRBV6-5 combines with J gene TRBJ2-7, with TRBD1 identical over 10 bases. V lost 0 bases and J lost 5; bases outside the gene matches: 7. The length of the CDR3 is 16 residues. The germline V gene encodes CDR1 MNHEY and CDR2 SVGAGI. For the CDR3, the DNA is TGTGCCAGCAGTTACTCGACACAGACAGGGGGCGACGAGCAGTACTTC. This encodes CASSYSTQTGGDEQYF.

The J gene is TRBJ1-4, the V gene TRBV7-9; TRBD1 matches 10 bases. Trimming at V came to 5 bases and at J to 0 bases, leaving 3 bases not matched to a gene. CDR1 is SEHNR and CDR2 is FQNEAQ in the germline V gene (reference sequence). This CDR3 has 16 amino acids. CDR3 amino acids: CASSPGQGATNEKLFF. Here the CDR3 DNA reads TGTGCCAGCAGCCCTGGACAGGGGGCAACTAATGAAAAACTGTTTTTT.

In DNA, the CDR3 is TGTGCCAGTACCTCCCGACAGCCGAACACTGAAGCTTTCTTT. Protein product: CASTSRQPNTEAFF. The V call is TRBV19, the J call TRBJ1-1, with D possibly TRBD1 on 5 matching bases. Germline loops: CDR1 LNHDA, CDR2 SQIVND (reference sequence). The CDR3 extends over 14 amino acids. Trimming left V 7 bases short and J 1 base short, with 13 bases between.